This section outlines one TCR beta chain sequence together with its context. This clone showed up many times. Its antigen remains undetermined. Nothing much larger sits one base from this clone, and base qualities are not available. No treatment had been received by any patient before thyroid surgery. Using T-cell receptor beta sequencing, the study looked back at clinical samples from patients collected from the early 2010s to the late 2010s. Trimming costs V 6 bases and J 10 bases, and their ends lie 21 bases apart. The CDR3 sequence holds 14 residues, the cysteine and phenylalanine included. The read is trimmed to its CDR3 DNA, 42 bases read in frame from base 1. CDR1 and CDR2 were assigned from the germline V gene (reference sequence) as LNHDA and SQIVND. These data belong to a study of metastatic and nonmetastatic thyroid tumors (TCRdb year 2020). Looking at the study overall: The researchers compared repertoires between peripheral blood samples and tumor or nodule tissue samples from patients with malignant or benign thyroid disease. What the work shows at the level of the full study, not this receptor alone: In both blood and tumor samples, malignant tumors were reported to have significantly higher TCR beta diversity than benign nodules.

The method was PCR. For sequencing, an Illumina HiSeq 4000 was employed. High-throughput sequencing was used to profile the TCR beta-chain CDR3 region of each patient. In the source study's methods: A classifier to discriminate distant-metastatic papillary thyroid cancer patients was built from CDR3 differences across clinicopathological groups. The Shannon index was used to measure repertoire diversity, and the Morisita-Horn index was used to measure how similar tumor and blood repertoires were. The raw public data were reprocessed by TCRdb itself: fastp quality trimming at Q25, MiXCR clonotype calling, in-frame beta chains only. The V and J calls and clone size come from TCRdb's table, not from the authors' own analysis. The sample has 17,000 or so clones on record, about 27% of them singletons. The ten largest clones take up roughly 15% of the sample.

Sequencing was carried out using tumor tissue. The receptor was isolated from a female donor with papillary thyroid cancer or a benign thyroid nodule (not recorded which). Some clones in this sample may be carry-over from other donors' samples. The chain couples TRBV19 to TRBJ1-1; the D gene assignment is ambiguous. The nucleotide sequence reads TGTGCCAGTAGCAGGTTCTGGGGTAATTTCATAGCTTTCTTT. Its amino acids are CASSRFWGNFIAFF.